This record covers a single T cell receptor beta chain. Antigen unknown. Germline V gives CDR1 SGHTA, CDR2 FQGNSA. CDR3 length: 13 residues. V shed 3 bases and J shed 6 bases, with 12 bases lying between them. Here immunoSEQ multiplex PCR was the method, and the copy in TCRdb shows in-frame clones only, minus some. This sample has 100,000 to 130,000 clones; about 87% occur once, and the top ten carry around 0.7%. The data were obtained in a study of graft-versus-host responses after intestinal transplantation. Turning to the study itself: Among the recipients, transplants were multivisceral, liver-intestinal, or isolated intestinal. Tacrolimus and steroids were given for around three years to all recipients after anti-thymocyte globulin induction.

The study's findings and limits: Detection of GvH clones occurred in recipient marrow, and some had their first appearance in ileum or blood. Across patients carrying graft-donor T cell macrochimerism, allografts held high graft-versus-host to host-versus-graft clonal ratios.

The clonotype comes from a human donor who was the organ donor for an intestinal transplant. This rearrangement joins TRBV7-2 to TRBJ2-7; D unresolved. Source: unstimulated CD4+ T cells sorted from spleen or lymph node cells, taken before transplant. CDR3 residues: CASSFATVGEQYF. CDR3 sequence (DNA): TGTGCCAGCAGCTTTGCCACAGTAGGCGAGCAGTACTTC.